This record looks at one T cell receptor beta chain sequence and its context. Its antigen remains unidentified. This sample was taken from a study of beta chain features in type 1 diabetes. The study, taken as a whole, reports: A moderate, significant TCRB CDR3 shortening appeared in type 1 diabetes across four CD4+ subsets.

The CDR3 runs to 13 residues. V shed 10 bases and J shed 4 bases, with 14 bases lying between them. Germline V gives CDR1 LNHDA, CDR2 SQIVND (reference sequence). Reverse transcribing all isolated RNA meant expressed TCRB transcripts were sequenced. The method was immunoSEQ multiplex PCR; TCRdb's version includes in-frame clones alone and lacks a portion of them. The data hold nearly 350,000 clones, with roughly 9% observed a single time. This receptor was taken from a young man with type 1 diabetes. The chain joins TRBV19 to TRBJ1-5, with D unresolved. Input material: central memory CD4+ T cells from blood. The CDR3 DNA reads as TGTGCCACCCTATTGGACGGTAATCAGCCCCAGCATTTT. Protein product: CATLLDGNQPQHF.